The 32 T cell receptor beta chains listed next were all sequenced from one sample in a study of T cells in Graves' hyperthyroidism and ophthalmopathy. Authors of the study amplified TCR beta CDR3 regions from RNA transcripts. A first-round RT-PCR of the TCR CDR3 used the HTBI primer set. Each CDR3 protein is one row after TCRdb ran MiXCR on the multiplex PCR reads. The sample shows hundreds of thousands of distinct CDR3 sequences, about a sixth of them seen only once. The specimen sequenced was blood. These receptors came from a woman in her late teens or twenties with Graves' ophthalmopathy.

Ten or more counts support this clonotype. This chain joins TRBV28 and TRBJ1-5; 7 bases are a match to TRBD1. Trimming removed 5 bases from V and 7 bases from J; junction bases left unmatched: 8. The germline gives CDR1 MDHEN, CDR2 SYDVKM. CDR3 length equals 14 residues. The CDR3 bases are TGTGCCAGCAGTCTTCAGGGGGATTACCAGCCCCAGCATTTT. It yields the protein CASSLQGDYQPQHF. The variable domain in full, completed from reference TRBV28 and TRBJ1-5, reads DVKVTQSSRYLVKRTGEKVFLECVQDMDHENMFWYRQDPGLGLRLIYFSYDVKMKEKGDIPEGYSVSREKKERFSLILESASTNQTSMYLCASSLQGDYQPQHFGDGTRLSIL.

This clonotype was seen more than once but under ten times. V gene TRBV19 combines with J gene TRBJ1-1; D is unresolved. With 3 bases removed from V and 0 bases from J, the gap between germline ends came to 11 bases. In germline, CDR1 is LNHDA, CDR2 SQIVND (reference sequence). The CDR3 length is 15 residues. CDR3 in DNA: TGTGCCAGTAGTATCCAACTAACAGTGAACACTGAAGCTTTCTTT. Its protein is CASSIQLTVNTEAFF.

This clonotype was detected ten times or more. V is TRBV4-1 and J is TRBJ1-1; D is perhaps TRBD1 (5 bases). CDR3 length equals 14 residues. Germline CDR1 is MGHRA and CDR2 is YSYEKL. Trimming removed 0 bases at V and 7 bases at J, with 12 bases between. The CDR3 loop reads CASSQEGRASEAFF. DNA for the CDR3: TGCGCCAGCAGCCAAGAGGGGCGTGCGAGTGAAGCTTTCTTT.

This clonotype was detected a few times. The chain carries TRBV5-5 and TRBJ1-1; the D is unclear. The CDR3 is made up of 14 amino acids. V was clipped by 0 bases and J by 4 bases, with 10 bases between them. Germline values: CDR1 SGHKS, CDR2 YYEKEE (reference sequence). Here the CDR3 DNA reads TGTGCCAGCAGCTTGGCCGAAGTTTTCACTGAAGCTTTCTTT. This sequence encodes CASSLAEVFTEAFF.

The chain combines TRBV4-1 with TRBJ2-3; D is tentatively TRBD1 or TRBD2 (6 bases each). This CDR3 comprises 15 residues. The V gene's germline CDR1 is MGHRA and CDR2 YSYEKL. Trimming cost V 0 bases and J 8 bases, with 15 bases left between them. The CDR3, as DNA: TGCGCCAGCAGCCAAGATGGTGGGGGGCGGGCTACGCAGTATTTT. It encodes CASSQDGGGRATQYF.

The genes are TRBV6-1 and TRBJ1-6, with no clear D. Germline V CDR1 and CDR2: MNHNS, SASEGT. Trimming stripped 5 bases from V and 4 bases from J, with 12 bases between. The CDR3 contains 15 residues. CDR3 region: CASSLYGIYNSPLHF. The CDR3 nucleotides are TGTGCCAGCAGTCTATACGGGATTTATAATTCACCCCTCCACTTT.

This clonotype occurred many times. This sequence joins TRBV6-6 and TRBJ1-1; perhaps TRBD1 as D (5 bases). The germline V gene has CDR1 MNHNY and CDR2 SVGAGI (reference sequence). Trimming removed 0 bases at V and 3 bases at J, with 8 bases between. The CDR3 runs 14 residues. The CDR3 region is CASSYSGGYTEAFF. The CDR3 bases are TGTGCCAGCAGTTACTCCGGGGGTTACACTGAAGCTTTCTTT.

This clonotype was seen a few times. The chain is built from TRBV5-1 and TRBJ2-7; 9 positions agree with TRBD2. J was trimmed by 4 bases and V by 4 bases; bases with no gene match: 12. Germline assignment: CDR1 SGHRS and CDR2 YFSETQ. This CDR3 comprises 16 residues. CDR3 DNA sequence: TGCGCCAGCAGCCGCGGGTTAGCTAGCGGGAATTACGAGCAGTACTTC. Translating gives CASSRGLASGNYEQYF. The entire variable domain, with the rest obtained from reference TRBV5-1 and TRBJ2-7, is as follows: KAGVTQTPRYLIKTRGQQVTLSCSPISGHRSVSWYQQTPGQGLQFLFEYFSETQRNKGNFPGRFSGRQFSNSRSEMNVSTLELGDSALYLCASSRGLASGNYEQYFGPGTRLTVT.

This clonotype was seen many times. The chain links TRBV28 to TRBJ1-5; D gene unclear. The CDR3 extends over 12 amino acids. Germline assignment: CDR1 MDHEN and CDR2 SYDVKM. Trimming stripped 3 bases from V and 7 bases from J, with 7 bases between. As DNA, the CDR3 is TGTGCCAGCAGTTTTGGCCGGCAGCCCCAGCATTTT. Protein: CASSFGRQPQHF.

Ten or more counts support this clonotype. The chain couples TRBV3-1 to TRBJ1-2; the D is unclear. Trimming stripped 4 bases from V and 6 bases from J, with 12 bases between. Germline assignment: CDR1 LGHDT and CDR2 YNNKEL (reference sequence). The CDR3 extends over 13 amino acids. The CDR3 DNA sequence: TGTGCCAGCAGCCTCTCCCGAGGGAATGGCTACACCTTC. Translating it yields CASSLSRGNGYTF. Drawing the rest from reference TRBV3-1 and TRBJ1-2, the complete variable domain is DTAVSQTPKYLVTQMGNDKSIKCEQNLGHDTMYWYKQDSKKFLKIMFSYNNKELIINETVPNRFSPKSPDKAHLNLHINSLELGDSAVYFCASSLSRGNGYTFGSGTRLTVV.

This clonotype has at least ten counts. The CDR3 coding sequence is TGCAGTGCTAGAGAGGACTACCGAGAGACCCAGTACTTC. This sequence encodes CSAREDYRETQYF. V gene TRBV20-1 combines with J gene TRBJ2-5, with D possibly matching TRBD2 (6 bases). Trimming cost V 0 bases and J 4 bases, with 9 bases left between them. The CDR3 contains 13 residues. Germline lookup yields CDR1 DFQATT and CDR2 SNEGSKA (reference sequence).

This clonotype came up many times. The chain is built from TRBV12-3 or TRBV12-4 and TRBJ2-7, with 9 bases that match TRBD2. The CDR3 loop spans 14 amino acids. With V trimmed by 6 bases and J by 3 bases, 6 bases remained unmatched. As DNA, the CDR3 is TGTGCCAGCAGCCCGGGACTAGCTTTCTACGAGCAGTACTTC. Translated: CASSPGLAFYEQYF.

This clonotype was counted a few times. The chain is built from TRBV6-1 and TRBJ2-3; 11 bases map to TRBD1. The CDR3 has 14 amino acids. Per the germline V gene, CDR1 is MNHNS and CDR2 is SASEGT. The V and J ends lost 4 bases and 4 bases, in that order; junction bases with no gene match: 1. The CDR3 protein is CASSGTGGADTQYF. The DNA of the CDR3 is TGTGCCAGCAGTGGGACAGGGGGCGCAGATACGCAGTATTTT.

The chain is built from TRBV4-2 and TRBJ2-2; no definite D call. CDR1 LGHNA and CDR2 YNFKEQ come from the germline V gene. The V end was cut by 3 bases, the J end by 4 bases, with 15 bases between. There are 16 residues in the CDR3. The CDR3 region is CASSHLLRASTGELFF. CDR3 nucleotides: TGTGCCAGCAGCCATCTTCTCCGGGCTTCCACCGGGGAGCTGTTTTTT.

This clonotype was counted a few times. This chain's CDR3 is CASGLFGATNEKLFF. Here the CDR3 DNA reads TGTGCCAGCGGTCTTTTCGGGGCCACTAATGAAAAACTGTTTTTT. V and J are TRBV6-1 and TRBJ1-4; D may be TRBD1 (5 bases). CDR1 and CDR2 (germline): MNHNS, SASEGT. V shed 8 bases and J shed 2 bases, with 15 bases lying between them. This CDR3 region has 15 residues.

This clonotype was counted only a few times. This may come from a read error, since a much larger clone is one base off. This chain connects TRBV7-9 to TRBJ2-1; D unresolved. The assigned J gene may be wrong: the sequence end matches TRBJ2-7 better. The CDR3 runs to 11 residues. Germline V lookup: CDR1 SEHNR, CDR2 FQNEAQ (reference sequence). The CDR3 DNA reads TGTGCCAGCAGCCATGACAATGAGCAGTACTTC. It yields the protein CASSHDNEQYF.

This clonotype has a count of ten or more. The CDR3 here is CASTDRGQGSFLPQGTGTGELFF. CDR3 DNA sequence: TGTGCCAGCACCGATAGGGGACAGGGAAGTTTTCTACCCCAGGGAACAGGGACCGGGGAGCTGTTTTTT. This chain connects TRBV6-1 to TRBJ2-2; 9 positions match TRBD1. V was clipped by 7 bases and J by 5 bases; unmatched bases: 32. CDR1 is MNHNS and CDR2 is SASEGT in the germline V gene. This CDR3 is built from 23 residues.

This clonotype has a count of ten or more. The chain combines TRBV5-5 with TRBJ1-2; D is ambiguous. The CDR3 sequence is 15 residues long. Between the trimmed V and J ends, which lost 0 bases and 2 bases, there was a span of 11 bases. Germline values: CDR1 SGHKS, CDR2 YYEKEE (reference sequence). The CDR3 nucleotides are TGTGCCAGCAGCTTGGAACAGTACTCAAACTATGGCTACACCTTC. Its translation is CASSLEQYSNYGYTF.

This clonotype has a handful of counts. The chain links TRBV19 to TRBJ1-2, with TRBD1 identical over 7 bases. Trimming took 3 bases from V and 2 from J; bases not matched to a gene: 3. Per the germline V gene, CDR1 is LNHDA and CDR2 is SQIVND (reference sequence). This CDR3 comprises 14 residues. The CDR3 spells CASSIARGNYGYTF. As DNA, the CDR3 is TGTGCCAGTAGTATCGCCAGGGGGAACTATGGCTACACCTTC.

In this sample, this clonotype turned up once. The chain is built from TRBV20-1 and TRBJ2-3; D may be TRBD2 (6 bases). This CDR3 comprises 16 residues. Germline V lookup: CDR1 DFQATT, CDR2 SNEGSKA (reference sequence). V gave up 4 bases and J gave up 2 bases, with 19 bases separating them. CDR3 residues: CSAIRIADSPTDTQYF. CDR3 nucleotide sequence: TGCAGTGCTATAAGAATAGCGGACTCGCCCACAGATACGCAGTATTTT.

On this clonotype itself: A much more abundant neighbour one base away suggests this may be a read error. V is TRBV27 and J is TRBJ2-4; D possibly corresponds to TRBD1 (5 bases). Germline CDR1 and CDR2: MNHEY and SMNVEV (reference sequence). The CDR3 is 14 residues long. Trimming removed 0 bases from V and 5 bases from J, with 8 bases in between. DNA of the CDR3: TGTGCCAGCAGTTTATCCAGGGCCGAAAACATTCAGTACTTC. It specifies CASSLSRAENIQYF.

This clonotype showed up many times. The chain is built from TRBV10-2 and TRBJ1-1, with 7 bases identical to TRBD1. The CDR3 is 13 residues long. V lost 6 bases to trimming and J lost 4 bases; unmatched junction nucleotides: 5. The V gene's germline CDR1 is WSHSY and CDR2 SAAADI. The CDR3 region has the DNA TGCGCCAGCAGGGACAGGCGGACCACTGAAGCTTTCTTT. Protein sequence: CASRDRRTTEAFF.

This clonotype was seen ten or more times. V is TRBV7-9 and J is TRBJ2-1; a weak D match, TRBD2 (6 bases). The CDR3 is 15 amino acids. With 2 bases removed from V and 6 bases from J, the gap between germline ends came to 14 bases. CDR1 and CDR2 from the germline V gene are SEHNR and FQNEAQ (reference sequence). The CDR3 coding sequence is TGTGCCAGCAGCTTAAGGAGGGAGTTAGGCAATGAGCAGTTCTTC. Encoded protein: CASSLRRELGNEQFF.

This chain connects TRBV4-2 to TRBJ1-2; 7 positions agree with TRBD1. V shed 0 bases and J 3 bases; nucleotides not matched to a gene: 10. Per the germline V gene, CDR1 is LGHNA and CDR2 is YNFKEQ. This CDR3 comprises 17 residues. CDR3 nucleotides: TGTGCCAGCAGCCAAGATATCGGACAGGCCGCCTACTATGGCTACACCTTC. Amino acid sequence: CASSQDIGQAAYYGYTF.

Turning to this clonotype: This may be a read error: a much more frequent sequence differs by one nucleotide. The rearrangement links TRBV6-5 to TRBJ2-1, with 11 nucleotides matching TRBD2. Germline trimming cut 4 bases from V and 0 bases from J; bases unmatched to any gene: 11. Germline loops: CDR1 MNHEY, CDR2 SVGAGI. The length of the CDR3 is 19 residues. The CDR3 protein is CASSLTSGAPISSYNEQFF. CDR3 nucleotides: TGTGCCAGCAGTTTGACTAGCGGGGCGCCCATATCCTCCTACAATGAGCAGTTCTTC.

This clonotype was found many times. The V call is TRBV5-6, the J call TRBJ1-1; weak D call: TRBD1 (6 bases). The CDR3 extends over 13 amino acids. V lost 1 base and J 7 bases, leaving 11 bases between the germline ends. CDR1 and CDR2 (germline): SGHDT, YYEEEE. The CDR3 here is CASSLKGGDEAFF. The CDR3, as DNA: TGTGCCAGCAGCTTGAAAGGGGGGGATGAAGCTTTCTTT.

The V and J genes are TRBV10-2 and TRBJ2-5, with TRBD2 matching over 10 bases. The V and J ends lost 1 base and 5 bases, in that order; junction bases with no gene match: 7. Germline CDR1 and CDR2: WSHSY and SAAADI. The CDR3 spans 16 residues. This CDR3 reads CASSEFASGSRETQYF. The CDR3 coding sequence is TGCGCCAGCAGTGAGTTCGCTAGCGGGAGTCGGGAGACCCAGTACTTC.

This clonotype was picked up many times. The V and J genes are TRBV6-1 and TRBJ1-2; D perhaps matches TRBD1 (5 bases). V was clipped by 5 bases and J by 6 bases, with 19 bases between them. The V gene's germline CDR1 is MNHNS and CDR2 SASEGT. There are 15 residues in the CDR3. This CDR3 reads CASSLRGQGEDGYTF. For the CDR3, the DNA is TGTGCCAGCAGTTTGAGGGGTCAAGGTGAAGATGGCTACACCTTC.

This clonotype occurred many times. Here the CDR3 reads CASSVDPSGRHTGELFF. Written as DNA, the CDR3 is TGTGCCAGCAGCGTAGACCCTAGCGGGAGGCACACCGGGGAGCTGTTTTTT. The rearrangement links TRBV9 to TRBJ2-2, with TRBD2 identical over 11 bases. This CDR3 contains 17 residues. Germline V gives CDR1 SGDLS, CDR2 YYNGEE. The J segment lost 3 bases and the V segment lost 0 bases, leaving 4 bases of the junction unmatched.

Ten or more counts support this clonotype. The CDR3 reads CASSPGTALAPNQPQHF. In nucleotides, the CDR3 is TGTGCCAGCTCCCCGGGAACGGCTCTCGCCCCCAATCAGCCCCAGCATTTT. V is TRBV18 and J is TRBJ1-5; no clear D gene. V dropped 6 bases and J dropped 3 bases, with 21 bases sitting between them. The germline V gene has CDR1 KGHSH and CDR2 LQKENI. The CDR3 is 17 residues long.

This clonotype showed up many times. This chain connects TRBV11-3 to TRBJ1-1; TRBD1 agrees at 8 bases. V shed 3 bases and J 3 bases; nucleotides not matched to a gene: 3. The germline CDR1 and CDR2 sequences are SGHNT and YENEEA. The CDR3 has 14 residues. The CDR3 DNA follows: TGTGCCAGCAGCTTCACAGGGGGGGACACTGAAGCTTTCTTT. This gives the protein CASSFTGGDTEAFF.

There are many counts of this clonotype. The chain links TRBV30 to TRBJ2-1; TRBD2 agrees at 12 bases. V lost 0 bases and J lost 1; bases outside the gene matches: 13. The CDR3 is made up of 20 amino acids. CDR1 and CDR2 from the germline V gene are GTSNPN and SVGIG (reference sequence). CDR3 nucleotides: TGTGCCTGGAGTGTGACGACTAGCGGGGGATGGAGACTTTCCTACAATGAGCAGTTCTTC. Translated, it gives CAWSVTTSGGWRLSYNEQFF.